The entry below describes one T cell receptor beta chain. The source of the sample is a study of blood T cell repertoires in COVID-19. Study information: From T cells, B-cell-depleted T cells, or PBMCs came the material, which was cDNA or gDNA.

Trimming removed 6 bases from V and 13 bases from J, with 16 bases in between. Germline V lookup: CDR1 SNHLY, CDR2 FYNNEI. This CDR3 region has 12 residues. Assay: immunoSEQ multiplex PCR; the TCRdb copy retains only in-frame clones and omits some. The sample lists 120,000 to 150,000 clones; around 81% were seen once. The chain is built from TRBV2 and TRBJ1-5; D may be TRBD1 (6 bases). The sequencing input was peripheral blood. The TCR was taken from a man between 60 and 75 years old with active or convalescent COVID-19. CDR3 nucleotides: TGTGCCAGCAGATCCGGGGGGCCGGGGCAGCATTTT. Its translation: CASRSGGPGQHF.